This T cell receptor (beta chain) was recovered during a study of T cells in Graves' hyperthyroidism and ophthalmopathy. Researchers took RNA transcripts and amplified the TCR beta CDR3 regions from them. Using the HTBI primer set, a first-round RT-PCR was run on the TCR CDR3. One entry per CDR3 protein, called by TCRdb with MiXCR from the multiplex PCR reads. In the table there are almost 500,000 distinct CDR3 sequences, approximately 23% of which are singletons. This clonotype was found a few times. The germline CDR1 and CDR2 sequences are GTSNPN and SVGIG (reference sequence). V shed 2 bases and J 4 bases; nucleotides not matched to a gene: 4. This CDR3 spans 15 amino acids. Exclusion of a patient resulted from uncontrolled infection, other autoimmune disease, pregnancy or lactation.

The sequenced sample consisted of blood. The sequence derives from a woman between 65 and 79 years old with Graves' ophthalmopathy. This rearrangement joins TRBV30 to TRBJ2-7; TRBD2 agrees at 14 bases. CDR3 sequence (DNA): TGTGCCTGGAGTCCGGGACTAGCGGGAGATTACGAGCAGTACTTC. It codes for CAWSPGLAGDYEQYF.